This TCR beta chain was sequenced in a study of tumor-infiltrating lymphocytes in primary liver carcinoma. Study background: Tumor staging was T1-T3 N0M0; sizes spanned about 4.2 to 11 cm across.

The source of the blood RNA was unsorted whole blood, and germline DNA was extracted as well. There are many counts of this clonotype. With around 490 ng total RNA as template and a constant-region primer, TCR beta cDNA was made. Investigators got TCR beta libraries out of three nested multiplex PCR rounds, done with slightly modified ARM-PCR. TRBV1-TRBV30 forward and Cbeta reverse primers drove the first two approximately 10-cycle rounds. In TCRdb, the multiplex PCR reads were re-called with MiXCR into one record per CDR3 protein. The sample carries approximately 300,000 distinct CDR3 sequences, about 62% recorded once. There are 15 residues in the CDR3. Germline V gene lookup returns CDR1 SGHDT and CDR2 YYEEEE. After removal of 3 bases from V and 5 bases from J, the junction contained 8 bases not matched to a gene.

The TCR originated in a man aged 40-55 years with primary liver carcinoma and hepatitis B virus infection. The specimen was peripheral blood. This chain uses TRBV5-6 with TRBJ1-5; 7 bases align to TRBD1. CDR3 region: CASSSADRPDQPQHF. CDR3 nucleotide sequence: TGTGCCAGCAGCTCGGCGGACAGGCCCGATCAGCCCCAGCATTTT.